The 15 T cell receptor beta chains presented below share a single source sample, sequenced in a study of T-cell memory formation after mild COVID-19. TCRdb passed the 5' RACE reads through MiXCR, listing each CDR3 protein once. The sample carries 540,000 or so distinct CDR3 sequences, about a fifth recorded once. Sequenced material: PBMCs or a T cell subset sorted from them (not recorded which). These receptors were taken from an adult woman who had mild COVID-19 (a few samples of this study predate the infection). Cell type and time point are not known.

This clonotype was detected once. V usage is TRBV7-3 and J usage is TRBJ2-2; the D is unclear. The CDR3 covers 13 residues. The V and J ends lost 2 bases and 6 bases respectively, with 7 bases between them. Germline V gene sequence: CDR1 SGHTA, CDR2 FQGTGA. The CDR3 DNA is TGTGCCAGCAGCTTACTTTTCCCCGGGGAGCTGTTTTTT. Encoded protein: CASSLLFPGELFF.

The CDR3 nucleotides are TGTGCCACCAGCAGCAACCAGGTGGTGCAGTACTTC. Amino acid sequence: CATSSNQVVQYF. The chain joins TRBV15 to TRBJ2-7, with no clear D. CDR3 length equals 12 residues. Germline lookup yields CDR1 LNHNV and CDR2 YYDKDF (reference sequence). The V gene lost 3 bases and the J gene lost 9 bases, with 12 bases spanning the gap. The whole variable domain, remainder taken from reference TRBV15 and TRBJ2-7, is DAMVIQNPRYQVTQFGKPVTLSCSQTLNHNVMYWYQQKSSQAPKLLFHYYDKDFNNEADTPDNFQSRRPNTSFCFLDIRSPGLGDTAMYLCATSSNQVVQYFGPGTRLTVT.

This clonotype has more than one count but fewer than ten. The chain uses TRBV7-9 and TRBJ2-7, with no clear D. CDR3 length: 15 residues. CDR1 and CDR2 (germline): SEHNR, FQNEAQ (reference sequence). V lost 5 bases and J 0 bases, leaving 14 bases between the germline ends. In DNA form, the CDR3 reads TGTGCCAGCAGCCGAGGCATAGGGTCCTCCTACGAGCAGTACTTC. It codes for CASSRGIGSSYEQYF. Variable domain in full (rest from reference TRBV7-9 and TRBJ2-7): DTGVSQNPRHKITKRGQNVTFRCDPISEHNRLYWYRQTLGQGPEFLTYFQNEAQLEKSRLLSDRFSAERPKGSFSTLEIQRTEQGDSAMYLCASSRGIGSSYEQYFGPGTRLTVT.

This clonotype was seen once. V gene TRBV20-1 combines with J gene TRBJ1-2; tentatively, D is TRBD1 (5 bases). This CDR3 has 14 residues. Trimming removed 3 bases at V and 2 bases at J, with 13 bases between. From germline, CDR1 is DFQATT and CDR2 SNEGSKA (reference sequence). Here the CDR3 reads CSARIRVTNYGYTF. The CDR3 region has the DNA TGCAGTGCTAGGATCAGGGTCACAAACTATGGCTACACCTTC.

The V gene is TRBV19, the J gene TRBJ1-1, with no clear D. This CDR3 spans 15 amino acids. The V end was cut by 3 bases, the J end by 0 bases, with 11 bases between. Germline assignment: CDR1 LNHDA and CDR2 SQIVND (reference sequence). CDR3 coding DNA: TGTGCCAGTAGTATGTGGGAGAACCTGAACACTGAAGCTTTCTTT. Its translation is CASSMWENLNTEAFF. The full variable domain, with the rest looked up from reference TRBV19 and TRBJ1-1, is DGGITQSPKYLFRKEGQNVTLSCEQNLNHDAMYWYRQDPGQGLRLIYYSQIVNDFQKGDIAEGYSVSREKKESFPLTVTSAQKNPTAFYLCASSMWENLNTEAFFGQGTRLTVV.

The gene calls are TRBV4-3 and TRBJ2-6, with a possible D match to TRBD1 (5 bases). Looked up from germline, CDR1 is LGHNA and CDR2 is YSLEER. This CDR3 contains 17 residues. Deletions cut 0 bases from V and 3 bases from J, with 12 bases between. The DNA for the CDR3 is TGCGCCAGCAGCCAAGATGAGGAGCAGGGTGGGGCCAACGTCCTGACTTTC. It specifies CASSQDEEQGGANVLTF.

This clonotype came up a few times. The chain links TRBV5-1 to TRBJ2-7; D not certain. Trimming removed 0 bases at V and 4 bases at J, with 11 bases between. In germline, CDR1 is SGHRS, CDR2 YFSETQ. The length of the CDR3 is 14 residues. CDR3: CASSLATVEYEQYF. The CDR3 DNA is TGCGCCAGCAGCTTGGCAACCGTGGAGTACGAGCAGTACTTC.

There are a few counts of this clonotype. V is TRBV4-1 and J is TRBJ2-1, with 10 bases identical to TRBD2. The CDR3 spans 18 residues. Germline trimming cut 3 bases from V and 3 bases from J; bases unmatched to any gene: 11. CDR1 MGHRA and CDR2 YSYEKL come from the germline V gene. Written as DNA, the CDR3 is TGCGCCAGCAGCCACCCAAGCGGGGGGGCCTGGGGCTACAATGAGCAGTTCTTC. Its protein product is CASSHPSGGAWGYNEQFF.

This chain joins TRBV5-1 and TRBJ2-5; D unresolved. In germline, CDR1 is SGHRS, CDR2 YFSETQ. Trimming stripped 2 bases from V and 5 bases from J, with 10 bases between. CDR3 size: 13 residues. In nucleotides, the CDR3 is TGCGCCAGCAGCTTTAACCCCCAGGAGACCCAGTACTTC. Its protein product is CASSFNPQETQYF. Combining the CDR3 with reference TRBV5-1 and TRBJ2-5 gives the whole variable domain KAGVTQTPRYLIKTRGQQVTLSCSPISGHRSVSWYQQTPGQGLQFLFEYFSETQRNKGNFPGRFSGRQFSNSRSEMNVSTLELGDSALYLCASSFNPQETQYFGPGTRLLVL.

V gene TRBV7-9 combines with J gene TRBJ2-1; 16 bases are a match to TRBD2. The CDR3 contains 16 residues. Germline values: CDR1 SEHNR, CDR2 FQNEAQ (reference sequence). Germline trimming cut 3 bases from V and 9 bases from J; bases unmatched to any gene: 5. DNA for the CDR3: TGTGCCAGCAGCTTTCCCGGGACTAGCGGGGGGGCTGAGCAGTTCTTC. Its protein product is CASSFPGTSGGAEQFF.

DNA for the CDR3: TGTGCCAGCAGCCCCGGGACAGGCTCCACCGGGGAGCTGTTTTTT. This codes for CASSPGTGSTGELFF. The chain couples TRBV5-8 to TRBJ2-2, with 8 nucleotides matching TRBD1. The CDR3 totals 15 residues. Looked up from germline, CDR1 is SGHTS and CDR2 is YDEGEE. With 4 bases clipped from V and 4 bases from J, the junction kept 6 bases outside the gene matches.

This chain joins TRBV4-2 and TRBJ2-2; TRBD2 aligns across 7 bases. The germline V gene encodes CDR1 LGHNA and CDR2 YNFKEQ. The CDR3 is made up of 17 amino acids. Losses at the gene ends were 0 bases for V and 1 base for J; bases not matched to a gene: 5. This chain's CDR3 is CASSQEMGTMNTGELFF. The DNA for the CDR3 is TGTGCCAGCAGCCAAGAAATGGGGACTATGAACACCGGGGAGCTGTTTTTT.

This clonotype has ten or more counts. The chain is built from TRBV10-3 and TRBJ2-1; TRBD2 is a possible D gene (5 bases). This CDR3 has 11 residues. Germline values: CDR1 ENHRY, CDR2 SYGVKD. Trimming took 3 bases from V and 12 from J, leaving 9 bases between them. The CDR3 DNA follows: TGTGCCATCAGTGACGGGATCGGGCAGTTCTTC. Protein: CAISDGIGQFF.

The chain uses TRBV9 and TRBJ2-7; 8 bases map to TRBD1. The CDR3 covers 14 residues. The germline V gene has CDR1 SGDLS and CDR2 YYNGEE. V shed 4 bases, J shed 5 bases, and the junction held 8 bases outside the gene matches. Here the CDR3 reads CASSIDRGHHEQYF. As DNA, the CDR3 is TGTGCCAGCAGCATTGACAGGGGCCACCACGAGCAGTACTTC.

The chain has TRBV9 and TRBJ2-2; possibly TRBD1 or TRBD2 for D (5 bases each). Trimming took 0 bases from V and 6 from J, leaving 9 bases between them. The CDR3 spans 14 residues. Germline assignment: CDR1 SGDLS and CDR2 YYNGEE. This CDR3 reads CASSVGGTPGELFF. CDR3 in DNA: TGTGCCAGCAGCGTAGGAGGGACCCCCGGGGAGCTGTTTTTT.